Shown below are 21 T cell receptor beta chains from a single sample sequenced in a study of cytomegalovirus exposure and HLA in healthy donors. Amplification used 60 Vbeta primers and 13 Jbeta primers. Here immunoSEQ multiplex PCR was the method, and the copy in TCRdb shows in-frame clones only, minus some. The data hold 120,000 or so clones, with around 74% observed a single time. The sample consisted of PBMCs. The receptor source for this set is a woman in her 50s in good health and CMV-seropositive.

This clone was seen only a few times. This sequence joins TRBV11-3 and TRBJ1-1; 9 nucleotides agree with TRBD1. The CDR3 extends over 14 amino acids. The trim removed 7 bases at V and 2 bases at J, leaving 5 bases unmatched. Germline loops: CDR1 SGHNT, CDR2 YENEEA. CDR3 bases: TGTGCCAGCACCCCGGGACAGGGAAACACTGAAGCTTTCTTT. It specifies CASTPGQGNTEAFF. Filled out from reference TRBV11-3 and TRBJ1-1, the complete variable domain reads EAGVVQSPRYKIIEKKQPVAFWCNPISGHNTLYWYLQNLGQGPELLIRYENEEAVDDSQLPKDRFSAERLKGVDSTLKIQPAELGDSAVYLCASTPGQGNTEAFFGQGTRLTVV.

The V gene is TRBV19, the J gene TRBJ1-2; D is undetermined. Trimming removed 10 bases from V and 1 base from J, with 4 bases in between. Germline values: CDR1 LNHDA, CDR2 SQIVND (reference sequence). The CDR3 is made up of 10 amino acids. The CDR3, as DNA: TGTGCCACCCGTAACTATGGCTACACCTTC. Its translation is CATRNYGYTF.

This chain uses TRBV19 with TRBJ2-7; TRBD1 agrees at 8 bases. Germline lookup yields CDR1 LNHDA and CDR2 SQIVND (reference sequence). Unmatched junction bases numbered 3, after V lost 1 base and J lost 4 bases. This CDR3 is built from 14 residues. The chain's CDR3 is CASSIGQGAYEQYF. The CDR3 nucleotides read TGTGCCAGTAGTATAGGCCAGGGGGCGTACGAGCAGTACTTC.

The V and J genes are TRBV10-3 and TRBJ2-5, with TRBD1 matching over 7 bases. This CDR3 is built from 13 residues. From germline, CDR1 is ENHRY and CDR2 SYGVKD. The trim removed 8 bases at V and 1 base at J, leaving 4 bases unmatched. The CDR3 DNA sequence: TGTGCCATCCGCGGACAGGTCCAAGAGACCCAGTACTTC. The encoded protein is CAIRGQVQETQYF.

The CDR3 region is CASRQDWNQPQHF. In nucleotides, the CDR3 is TGTGCCAGCAGACAGGATTGGAATCAGCCCCAGCATTTT. V is TRBV6-6 and J is TRBJ1-5, with D possibly matching TRBD1 (5 bases). V was cut by 6 bases and J by 4 bases, with 10 bases left in between. The CDR3 contains 13 residues. Germline V lookup: CDR1 MNHNY, CDR2 SVGAGI (reference sequence).

This chain joins TRBV2 and TRBJ1-6; TRBD1 agrees at 8 bases. The germline V gene encodes CDR1 SNHLY and CDR2 FYNNEI. V shed 7 bases and J 6 bases; nucleotides not matched to a gene: 5. There are 14 residues in the CDR3. This chain's CDR3 is CASTLDRVNSPLHF. The DNA for the CDR3 is TGTGCCAGCACCTTGGACAGGGTTAATTCACCCCTCCACTTT.

The chain combines TRBV2 with TRBJ1-2; 9 nucleotides match TRBD1. This CDR3 region has 14 residues. V was clipped by 6 bases and J by 2 bases; unmatched bases: 4. Germline V gene data show CDR1 as SNHLY and CDR2 as FYNNEI. CDR3 residues: CASRWDRDNYGYTF. The CDR3 coding sequence is TGTGCCAGCAGGTGGGACAGGGACAACTATGGCTACACCTTC.

The chain employs TRBV2 and TRBJ2-5; TRBD1 aligns across 8 bases. Germline CDR1 is SNHLY and CDR2 is FYNNEI. CDR3 size: 12 residues. V gave up 4 bases and J gave up 5 bases; unmatched junction bases: 0. CDR3 DNA sequence: TGTGCCAGCAGTGGACAGGGGGAGACCCAGTACTTC. It yields the protein CASSGQGETQYF.

The rearrangement joins TRBV5-1 to TRBJ2-5; 7 nucleotides match TRBD1. V gave up 4 bases and J gave up 7 bases; unmatched junction bases: 13. Per germline, CDR1 SGHRS and CDR2 YFSETQ. This CDR3 contains 15 residues. Here the CDR3 DNA reads TGCGCCAGCAGCCTATGGGAACAGGGGCGAGGGACCCAGTACTTC. It codes for CASSLWEQGRGTQYF. Based on the CDR3 plus reference TRBV5-1 and TRBJ2-5, the full variable domain is KAGVTQTPRYLIKTRGQQVTLSCSPISGHRSVSWYQQTPGQGLQFLFEYFSETQRNKGNFPGRFSGRQFSNSRSEMNVSTLELGDSALYLCASSLWEQGRGTQYFGPGTRLLVL.

Comment on this clone: Germline and junction disagree at one end, which may indicate a read error. This chain connects TRBV10-2 to TRBJ1-5; TRBD1 agrees at 12 bases. The germline CDR1 and CDR2 sequences are WSHSY and SAAADI. The CDR3 has 16 amino acids. CDR3: CASTPMGQGAFQPRHF. CDR3 DNA: TGCGCCAGCACCCCGATGGGACAGGGGGCGTTTCAGCCCCGGCATTTT.

V gene TRBV7-2 combines with J gene TRBJ2-7; 10 bases line up with TRBD1. Trimming removed 5 bases from V and 2 bases from J; junction bases left unmatched: 6. From germline, CDR1 is SGHTA and CDR2 FQGNSA. The CDR3 spans 15 residues. This CDR3 is CASSLLGQGPYEQYF. CDR3 DNA sequence: TGTGCCAGCAGCCTATTGGGACAGGGGCCCTACGAGCAGTACTTC.

The chain uses TRBV6-4 and TRBJ1-2, with 9 bases identical to TRBD1. Germline CDR1 MRHNA, CDR2 SNTAGT. This CDR3 spans 13 amino acids. Trimming at V came to 8 bases and at J to 8 bases, leaving 9 bases not matched to a gene. CDR3 region: CASHPGQGQGYTF. In DNA, the CDR3 is TGTGCCAGCCACCCAGGACAGGGGCAAGGCTACACCTTC.

The rearrangement links TRBV7-8 to TRBJ1-5, with 8 bases matching TRBD1. This CDR3 spans 13 amino acids. Germline V gene lookup returns CDR1 SGHVS and CDR2 FQNEAQ. J lost 6 bases, V lost 3 bases, and 1 base had no gene match. The CDR3 here is CASSLTGAQPQHF. The CDR3 nucleotides are TGTGCCAGCAGCTTGACAGGGGCTCAGCCCCAGCATTTT.

This chain connects TRBV5-8 to TRBJ1-5, with D hard to call. This CDR3 has 11 amino acids. Germline CDR1 and CDR2: SGHTS and YDEGEE. Trimming stripped 4 bases from V and 11 bases from J, with 10 bases between. The CDR3 region has the DNA TGTGCCAGCAGCAACGAGAGGACCCAGCATTTT. Its translation is CASSNERTQHF.

The V gene is TRBV19, the J gene TRBJ2-7; a weak D match, TRBD1 (5 bases). The CDR3 is 14 residues long. The germline gives CDR1 LNHDA, CDR2 SQIVND (reference sequence). V was pared by 7 bases and J by 0 bases, with 13 bases between. CDR3 sequence: CASTPGRSSYEQYF. As DNA, the CDR3 is TGTGCCAGTACCCCAGGGCGTAGCTCCTACGAGCAGTACTTC.

The V and J genes are TRBV11-3 and TRBJ2-3, with D possibly TRBD2 on 6 matching bases. The V gene's germline CDR1 is SGHNT and CDR2 YENEEA. This CDR3 is built from 14 residues. V lost 5 bases, J lost 5 bases, and 14 bases lay in between. CDR3 region: CASSPDPGVDTQYF. The CDR3, as DNA: TGTGCCAGCAGCCCCGACCCGGGGGTAGATACGCAGTATTTT.

This clone turned up a few times. The chain carries TRBV27 and TRBJ1-6, with 7 bases lining up with TRBD1. Per the germline V gene, CDR1 is MNHEY and CDR2 is SMNVEV (reference sequence). The CDR3 length is 16 residues. V was clipped by 3 bases and J by 1 base; unmatched bases: 3. CDR3 nucleotides: TGTGCCAGCAGTTTCACAGGGGTTTCCTATAATTCACCCCTCCACTTT. This gives the protein CASSFTGVSYNSPLHF.

The gene calls are TRBV19 and TRBJ1-5, with D maybe TRBD1 (6 bases). The CDR3 has 15 residues. Germline V gene lookup returns CDR1 LNHDA and CDR2 SQIVND (reference sequence). V lost 1 base to trimming and J lost 3 bases, with 10 bases between them. The CDR3 region is CASSIGQVYNQPQHF. The CDR3 DNA reads as TGTGCCAGTAGTATAGGACAGGTTTACAATCAGCCCCAGCATTTT.

The chain uses TRBV11-3 and TRBJ1-1, with TRBD1 matching 7 bases. Trimming at V came to 5 bases and at J to 5 bases, leaving 5 bases not matched to a gene. This CDR3 is built from 13 residues. The germline gives CDR1 SGHNT, CDR2 YENEEA. The CDR3 here is CASSKLDRTEAFF. The CDR3 DNA sequence: TGTGCCAGCAGCAAACTGGACAGGACTGAAGCTTTCTTT.

This chain connects TRBV7-6 to TRBJ2-3, with 7 bases fitting TRBD2. Per germline, CDR1 SGHVS and CDR2 FNYEAQ. V shed 4 bases and J 1 base; nucleotides not matched to a gene: 5. This CDR3 spans 15 amino acids. This chain's CDR3 is CASSSLGGGTDTQYF. CDR3 sequence (DNA): TGTGCCAGCAGCTCGCTGGGGGGGGGCACAGATACGCAGTATTTT.

The chain carries TRBV6-5 and TRBJ1-5; weak D call: TRBD1 (5 bases). CDR3 size: 13 residues. V was trimmed by 5 bases and J by 7 bases, leaving 12 bases between them. Germline V CDR1 and CDR2: MNHEY, SVGAGI. The CDR3: CASSPSQGQPQHF. The CDR3 DNA is TGTGCCAGCAGTCCATCCCAGGGCCAGCCCCAGCATTTT.